This TCR beta chain was sequenced in a study of identifying expanded T cells in peripheral blood. Regarding the study as a whole: Over around two and four weeks, about 15 and 19 clones changed, versus around 1.2 between replicates. Across healthy donors, higher total template counts meant significantly greater approximately 2-week count variance.

The table lists this clone with a count of one. Its antigen is unidentified. Collection occurred without any documented infections or immune events in donors. The protocol was immunoSEQ multiplex PCR, while the TCRdb copy is restricted to in-frame clones and leaves out a portion. The table lists about 94,000 clones, 88% of them singletons. Sample: blood. The sequence was collected from a person between 18 and 75 years old in good health.

CDR3 region: CASSLTTGGSEAFF. CDR3 coding DNA: TGTGCCAGCAGCTTAACCACAGGGGGGTCTGAAGCTTTCTTT. The genes are TRBV7-9 and TRBJ1-1, with TRBD1 matching over 8 bases. V lost 2 bases to trimming and J lost 6 bases; unmatched junction nucleotides: 5. The germline V gene encodes CDR1 SEHNR and CDR2 FQNEAQ (reference sequence). This CDR3 spans 14 amino acids.